This TCR beta chain was documented in a study of regulatory T cells in long-lasting Graves disease. Study-level background: It was over 5 years of antithyroid drugs, with positive TSH receptor antibodies, that meant persistent Graves' disease. Study findings and constraints: TRBV28, TRBJ1-2 and TRBJ2-5 were segments that persistent disease favored.

CDR3-region Arm-PCR and iRepertoire HTBI primers produced the TCR beta libraries. TCRdb independently ran MiXCR on the multiplex PCR reads; one entry per CDR3 protein. Among 400,000 to 450,000 distinct CDR3 sequences listed, 20% to 30% were seen once. This sample's time point: persistent/refractory GD, antithyroid drugs over 5 years with positive TRAb. PBMC RNA served as the TCR library source. The CDR3 is made up of 10 amino acids. Trimming left V 5 bases short and J 8 bases short, with 6 bases between. This clonotype was found many times. Its antigen is not known. V and J are TRBV12-3 or TRBV12-4 and TRBJ1-1; D gene unclear. The receptor was isolated from a female donor with Graves disease. Source: peripheral blood mononuclear cells (PBMCs), taken when the disease was refractory, from a patient treated with antithyroid drugs. CDR3 coding DNA: TGTGCCAGCAGTGGGCTCGAAGCTTTCTTT. It is translated as CASSGLEAFF.